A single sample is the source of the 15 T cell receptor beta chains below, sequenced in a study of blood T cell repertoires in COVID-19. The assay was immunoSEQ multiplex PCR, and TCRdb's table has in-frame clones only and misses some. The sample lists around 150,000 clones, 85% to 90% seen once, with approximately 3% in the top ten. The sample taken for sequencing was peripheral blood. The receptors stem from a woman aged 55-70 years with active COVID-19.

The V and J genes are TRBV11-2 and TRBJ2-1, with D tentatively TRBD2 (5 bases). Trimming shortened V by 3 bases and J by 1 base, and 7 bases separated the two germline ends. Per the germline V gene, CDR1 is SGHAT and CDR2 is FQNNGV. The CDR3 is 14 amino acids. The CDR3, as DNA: TGTGCCAGCAGCTTCGGGGAATCCTACAATGAGCAGTTCTTC. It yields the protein CASSFGESYNEQFF.

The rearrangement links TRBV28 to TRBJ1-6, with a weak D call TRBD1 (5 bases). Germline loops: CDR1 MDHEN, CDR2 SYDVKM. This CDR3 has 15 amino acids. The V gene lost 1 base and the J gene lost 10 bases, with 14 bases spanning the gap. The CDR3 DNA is TGTGCCAGCAGTTTATCCAGGGTGGGTGGGTCACCCCTCCACTTT. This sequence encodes CASSLSRVGGSPLHF.

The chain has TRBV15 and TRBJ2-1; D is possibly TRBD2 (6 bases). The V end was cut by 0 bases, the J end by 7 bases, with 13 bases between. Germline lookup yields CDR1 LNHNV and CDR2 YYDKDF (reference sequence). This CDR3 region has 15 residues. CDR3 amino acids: CATSRDPLADNEQFF. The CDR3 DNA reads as TGTGCCACCAGCAGAGACCCACTAGCAGATAATGAGCAGTTCTTC.

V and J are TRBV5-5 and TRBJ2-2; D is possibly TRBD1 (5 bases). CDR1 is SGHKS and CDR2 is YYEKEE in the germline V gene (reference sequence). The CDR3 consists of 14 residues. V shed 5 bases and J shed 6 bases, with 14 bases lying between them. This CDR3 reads CASRWTPSSGELFF. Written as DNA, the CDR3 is TGTGCCAGCAGGTGGACACCTAGTTCCGGGGAGCTGTTTTTT.

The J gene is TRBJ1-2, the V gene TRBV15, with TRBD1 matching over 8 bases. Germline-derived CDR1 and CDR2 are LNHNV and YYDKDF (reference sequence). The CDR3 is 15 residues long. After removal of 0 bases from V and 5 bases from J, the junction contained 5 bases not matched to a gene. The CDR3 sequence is CATSRERTGSYGYTF. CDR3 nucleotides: TGTGCCACCAGCAGAGAGAGGACAGGGTCTTATGGCTACACCTTC.

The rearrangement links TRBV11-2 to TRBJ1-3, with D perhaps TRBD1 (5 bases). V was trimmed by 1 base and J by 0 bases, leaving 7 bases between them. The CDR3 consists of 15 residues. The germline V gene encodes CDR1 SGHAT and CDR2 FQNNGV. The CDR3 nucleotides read TGTGCCAGCAGCTTAGGGGGGGGCTCTGGAAACACCATATATTTT. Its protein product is CASSLGGGSGNTIYF.

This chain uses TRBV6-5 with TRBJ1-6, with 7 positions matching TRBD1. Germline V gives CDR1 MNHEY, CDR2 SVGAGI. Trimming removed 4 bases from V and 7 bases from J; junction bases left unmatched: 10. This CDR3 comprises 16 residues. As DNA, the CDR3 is TGTGCCAGCAGTTTCTCCTCTAACAGGGGAAATTCACCCCTCCACTTT. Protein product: CASSFSSNRGNSPLHF.

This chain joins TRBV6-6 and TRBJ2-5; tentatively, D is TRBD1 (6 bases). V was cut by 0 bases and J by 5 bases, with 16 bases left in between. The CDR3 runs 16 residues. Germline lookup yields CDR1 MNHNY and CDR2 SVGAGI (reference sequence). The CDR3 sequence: CASSYSKNWGQETQYF. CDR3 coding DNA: TGTGCCAGCAGTTACTCGAAAAATTGGGGGCAGGAGACCCAGTACTTC.

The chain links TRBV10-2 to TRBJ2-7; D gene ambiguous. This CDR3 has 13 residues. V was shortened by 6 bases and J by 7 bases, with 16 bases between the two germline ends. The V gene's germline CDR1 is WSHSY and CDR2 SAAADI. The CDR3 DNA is TGCGCCAGCAGACCCCAGTCTTCGGGTGAGCAGTACTTC. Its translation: CASRPQSSGEQYF.

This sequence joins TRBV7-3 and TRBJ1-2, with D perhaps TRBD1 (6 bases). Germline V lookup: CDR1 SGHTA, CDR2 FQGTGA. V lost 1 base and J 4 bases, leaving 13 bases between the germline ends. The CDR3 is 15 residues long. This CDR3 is CASSLRGGDVYGYTF. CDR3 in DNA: TGTGCCAGCAGCTTAAGAGGGGGAGACGTCTATGGCTACACCTTC. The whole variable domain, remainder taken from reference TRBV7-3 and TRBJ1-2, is GAGVSQTPSNKVTEKGKYVELRCDPISGHTALYWYRQSLGQGPEFLIYFQGTGAADDSGLPNDRFFAVRPEGSVSTLKIQRTERGDSAVYLCASSLRGGDVYGYTFGSGTRLTVV.

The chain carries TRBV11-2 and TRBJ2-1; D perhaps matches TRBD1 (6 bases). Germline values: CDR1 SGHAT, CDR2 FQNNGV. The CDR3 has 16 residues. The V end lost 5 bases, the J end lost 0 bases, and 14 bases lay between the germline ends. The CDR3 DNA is TGTGCCAGCAGCAAACAGGGCTCCGTCTCCTACAATGAGCAGTTCTTC. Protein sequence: CASSKQGSVSYNEQFF.

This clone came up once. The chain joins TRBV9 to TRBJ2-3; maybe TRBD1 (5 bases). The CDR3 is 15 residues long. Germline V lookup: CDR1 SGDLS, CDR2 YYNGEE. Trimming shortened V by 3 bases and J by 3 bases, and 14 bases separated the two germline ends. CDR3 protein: CASSAVAPGTDTQYF. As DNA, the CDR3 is TGTGCCAGCAGCGCAGTGGCCCCAGGGACAGATACGCAGTATTTT. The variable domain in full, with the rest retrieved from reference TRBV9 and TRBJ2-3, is DSGVTQTPKHLITATGQRVTLRCSPRSGDLSVYWYQQSLDQGLQFLIQYYNGEERAKGNILERFSAQQFPDLHSELNLSSLELGDSALYFCASSAVAPGTDTQYFGPGTRLTVL.

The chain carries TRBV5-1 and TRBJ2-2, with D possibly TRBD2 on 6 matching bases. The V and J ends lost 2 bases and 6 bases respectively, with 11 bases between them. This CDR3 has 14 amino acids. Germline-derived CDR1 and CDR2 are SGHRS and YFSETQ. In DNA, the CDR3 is TGCGCCAGCAGCTTTGGGGGAGGACCCGGGGAGCTGTTTTTT. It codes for CASSFGGGPGELFF.

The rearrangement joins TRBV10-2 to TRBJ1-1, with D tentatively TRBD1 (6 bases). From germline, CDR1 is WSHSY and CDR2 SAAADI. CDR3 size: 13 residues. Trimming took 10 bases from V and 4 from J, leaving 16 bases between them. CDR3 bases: TGCGCCACCAGAGGGGGAGGGACCACTGAAGCTTTCTTT. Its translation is CATRGGGTTEAFF.

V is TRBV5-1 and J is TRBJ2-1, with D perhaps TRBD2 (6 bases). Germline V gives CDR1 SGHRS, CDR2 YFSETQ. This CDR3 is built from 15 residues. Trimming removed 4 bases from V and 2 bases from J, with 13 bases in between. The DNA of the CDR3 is TGCGCCAGCAGCCATACTAGCAGAACCTACAATGAGCAGTTCTTC. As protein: CASSHTSRTYNEQFF.